This is a list of T cell receptor beta chains from one sample in a study of T cell responses to AZD1222 COVID-19 vaccine. TCRdb keeps only in-frame clones here, not all; method: immunoSEQ multiplex PCR. Of roughly 140,000 clones listed, about nine tenths are singletons. Specimen: peripheral blood, collected on day 0 of AZD1222 vaccination. The receptor set was obtained from an adult in good health. Each CDR3 is given with its conserved first and last residue. The D gene is left open where the match is weak. Size tells how often a clone was seen (once, few, many) or the class of an expanded clone, and some rows leave it out.

D	size	V	J	DNA	CDR3
-	-	TRBV5-6	TRBJ2-7	TGTGCCAGCAGCCTGGGACCGGGACAATACTACGAGCAGTACTTC	CASSLGPGQYYEQYF
-	-	TRBV27	TRBJ2-7	TGTGCCAGCAAAACCCCACTCTCCTCCTACGAGCAGTACTTC	CASKTPLSSYEQYF
-	-	TRBV12-5	TRBJ2-7	TGTGCTAGTGGTTTGGGCCTGTTTTACGAGCAGTACTTC	CASGLGLFYEQYF
-	once	TRBV4-1	TRBJ1-5	TGCGCCAGCAGCCCCTATCACCTTGAGTCTGGTGGCAATCAGCCCCAGCATTTT	CASSPYHLESGGNQPQHF
-	-	TRBV2	TRBJ1-2	TGTGCCAGTTCGGATTTCCGTGGCTACACCTTC	CASSDFRGYTF
-	-	TRBV19	TRBJ1-5	TGTGCCAGTAGTATTCCCCTCCGGGGTTCTGGCCTAAATCAGCCCCAGCATTTT	CASSIPLRGSGLNQPQHF
-	-	TRBV4-1	TRBJ2-1	TGCGCCAGCAGCCAAAAAGGCACGGATGGTGAGCAGTTCTTC	CASSQKGTDGEQFF
TRBD2	-	TRBV30	TRBJ2-7	TGTGCCTGGAGTGGACTAGCGGGAGTCGAGCAGTACTTC	CAWSGLAGVEQYF
TRBD1	-	TRBV5-1	TRBJ2-7	TGCGCCAGCAGTCCTGGGACAGGGCTCTACGAGCAGTACTTC	CASSPGTGLYEQYF
-	-	TRBV27	TRBJ1-2	TGTGCCAGCGGTTATGCCAGGGACGATGGCTACACCTTC	CASGYARDDGYTF
-	-	TRBV10-2	TRBJ1-5	TGCGCCAGCAGTGAGTGGGAAGGTCAGCCCCAGCATTTT	CASSEWEGQPQHF
-	-	TRBV6-1	TRBJ2-6	TGTGCCAGCAGTGAAGCGAGTCACGTCTCTGGGGCCAACGTCCTGACTTTC	CASSEASHVSGANVLTF
TRBD2	-	TRBV3-1/TRBV3-2	TRBJ2-3	TGTGCCAGCAGCCAAGATCGCCTAGCGGGTAGAGATACGCAGTATTTT	CASSQDRLAGRDTQYF